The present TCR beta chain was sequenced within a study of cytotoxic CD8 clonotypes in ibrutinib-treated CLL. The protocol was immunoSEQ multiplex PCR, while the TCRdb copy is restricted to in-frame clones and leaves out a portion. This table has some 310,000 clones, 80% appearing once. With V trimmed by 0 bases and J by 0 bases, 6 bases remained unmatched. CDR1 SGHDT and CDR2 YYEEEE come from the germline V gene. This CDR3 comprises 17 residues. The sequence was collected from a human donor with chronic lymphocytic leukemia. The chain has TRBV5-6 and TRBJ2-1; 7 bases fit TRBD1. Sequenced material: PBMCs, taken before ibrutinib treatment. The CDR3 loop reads CASSLAPGQNSYNEQFF. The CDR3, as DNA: TGTGCCAGCAGCTTGGCCCCGGGACAGAACTCCTACAATGAGCAGTTCTTC.